A single sample is the source of the 10 T cell receptor beta chains below, sequenced in a study of shared clonotypes between healthy human individuals. The assay was immunoSEQ multiplex PCR, and TCRdb's table has in-frame clones only and misses some. This sample has 650,000 to 800,000 clones; about two thirds occur once, and the top ten carry more than 1.5%. The sequenced sample consisted of memory CD4+ T cells sorted from blood. Subset indicated: CD45RA-negative fraction. The receptor source for this set is a woman younger than 45 in good health.

The J gene is TRBJ2-2, the V gene TRBV27, with D possibly being TRBD2 (5 bases). The CDR3 has 13 amino acids. Germline V gene data show CDR1 as MNHEY and CDR2 as SMNVEV (reference sequence). Trimming removed 6 bases from V and 7 bases from J, with 12 bases in between. This CDR3 reads CASSEGWVGELFF. The CDR3 nucleotides read TGTGCCAGCAGCGAGGGATGGGTCGGGGAGCTGTTTTTT.

The genes are TRBV14 and TRBJ2-5, with D perhaps assigned TRBD1 or TRBD2 (5 bases each). The CDR3 covers 12 residues. The V end was cut by 6 bases, the J end by 3 bases, with 8 bases between. Germline V gives CDR1 SGHDN, CDR2 FVKESK. CDR3 sequence: CASRRGEETQYF. The CDR3 coding sequence is TGTGCCAGCAGGAGGGGAGAAGAGACCCAGTACTTC. The full variable domain, in which reference TRBV14 and TRBJ2-5 provide the parts outside the CDR3, is EAGVTQFPSHSVIEKGQTVTLRCDPISGHDNLYWYRRVMGKEIKFLLHFVKESKQDESGMPNNRFLAERTGGTYSTLKVQPAELEDSGVYFCASRRGEETQYFGPGTRLLVL.

The gene calls are TRBV28 and TRBJ1-2; the D gene is possibly TRBD1 (5 bases). Germline CDR1 MDHEN, CDR2 SYDVKM. Trimming shortened V by 1 base and J by 4 bases, and 13 bases separated the two germline ends. This CDR3 is built from 15 residues. The CDR3 DNA follows: TGTGCCAGCAGTTTATTGCGGGGCGGAGGCTATGGCTACACCTTC. Amino acid sequence: CASSLLRGGGYGYTF.

This clone turned up a few times. This chain links TRBV29-1 with TRBJ1-2; 7 bases agree with TRBD1. The V gene end was trimmed by 6 bases and the J gene end by 2 bases; junction bases not matched to a gene: 9. The germline V gene encodes CDR1 SQVTM and CDR2 ANQGSEA. This CDR3 is built from 14 residues. CDR3 in DNA: TGCAGCGTCGAGAAGGGACAGCCCAACTATGGCTACACCTTC. The encoded protein is CSVEKGQPNYGYTF.

In this sample, this clone turned up a few times. V is TRBV6-1 and J is TRBJ2-7, with D uncertain. Germline V lookup: CDR1 MNHNS, CDR2 SASEGT. CDR3 size: 13 residues. Trimming shortened V by 6 bases and J by 2 bases, and 11 bases separated the two germline ends. The CDR3 is CASSPPGAYEQYF. CDR3 in DNA: TGTGCCAGCAGCCCCCCCGGAGCCTACGAGCAGTACTTC.

CDR3 sequence reads: CASSPRQEENTEAFF. In DNA, the CDR3 is TGTGCCAGCTCACCGAGACAGGAAGAGAACACTGAAGCTTTCTTT. This chain uses TRBV18 with TRBJ1-1; D possibly corresponds to TRBD1 (6 bases). V dropped 3 bases and J dropped 1 base, with 12 bases sitting between them. Germline V gene lookup returns CDR1 KGHSH and CDR2 LQKENI. The CDR3 runs to 15 residues.

Turning to this clone: This sample also contains other DNA sequences that code for the same CDR3. The chain links TRBV2 to TRBJ2-6; D gene ambiguous. The V gene lost 4 bases and the J gene lost 0 bases, with 4 bases spanning the gap. Looked up from germline, CDR1 is SNHLY and CDR2 is FYNNEI. This CDR3 is 14 amino acids long. The CDR3 spells CASSGRSGANVLTF. CDR3 DNA: TGTGCCAGCAGTGGACGCTCTGGGGCCAACGTCCTGACTTTC.

The V call is TRBV27, the J call TRBJ2-1; D assignment may be TRBD1 or TRBD2 (5 bases each). V dropped 7 bases and J dropped 7 bases, with 20 bases sitting between them. CDR1 MNHEY and CDR2 SMNVEV come from the germline V gene (reference sequence). CDR3 length: 15 residues. The CDR3 protein is CASTPIPGPHNEQFF. Here the CDR3 DNA reads TGTGCCAGCACCCCGATCCCGGGACCCCATAATGAGCAGTTCTTC.

This clone was seen a single time. The rearrangement uses TRBV28 and TRBJ2-7, with 8 bases identical to TRBD1. V lost 7 bases and J lost 3; bases outside the gene matches: 11. Germline V gene data show CDR1 as MDHEN and CDR2 as SYDVKM. The CDR3 covers 15 residues. CDR3 region: CASTPVEDRVYEQYF. In nucleotides, the CDR3 is TGTGCCAGCACCCCTGTTGAGGACAGGGTCTACGAGCAGTACTTC.

The chain carries TRBV2 and TRBJ1-1; D may be TRBD1 (6 bases). Germline values: CDR1 SNHLY, CDR2 FYNNEI. CDR3 size: 14 residues. The V end was cut by 2 bases, the J end by 4 bases, with 11 bases between. The CDR3 DNA is TGTGCCAGCAGTGAACTATCGGGGGCCACTGAAGCTTTCTTT. Its translation is CASSELSGATEAFF.